One and the same sample provided the 16 T cell receptor beta chains below, sequenced in a study of CD8 T cells in ankylosing spondylitis. Antigens of these TCRs are unknown. TCRdb re-called the 5' RACE reads with MiXCR, one entry per CDR3 protein. Of some 800,000 distinct CDR3 sequences listed, about 12% are singletons. Study-wide findings and caveats: Ankylosing spondylitis blood appeared to carry a characteristic TCR beta motif of roughly eight highly homologous variants.

The source material was blood, either unsorted or a sorted T cell fraction (not recorded which). The receptors here all came from a male donor with ankylosing spondylitis.

This clonotype was counted only a few times. The chain joins TRBV24-1 to TRBJ2-5; the match to TRBD1 covers 8 bases. The V segment lost 6 bases and the J segment 5 bases; nucleotides outside the gene matches: 7. Per the germline V gene, CDR1 is KGHDR and CDR2 is SFDVKD. The CDR3 is 14 amino acids. CDR3 region: CATSQGQGRETQYF. CDR3 nucleotides: TGTGCCACCAGTCAAGGACAGGGTAGGGAGACCCAGTACTTC.

In its sample, this clonotype was seen a few times. The chain recombines TRBV20-1 with TRBJ2-5; 11 bases map to TRBD2. The CDR3 is 18 residues long. CDR1 is DFQATT and CDR2 is SNEGSKA in the germline V gene (reference sequence). Trimming removed 0 bases from V and 5 bases from J; junction bases left unmatched: 14. In DNA form, the CDR3 reads TGCAGTGCTAGAGATCCTAAGGCGATAGCGGGGGGGCACGAGACCCAGTACTTC. This encodes CSARDPKAIAGGHETQYF.

This clonotype came up many times. The chain uses TRBV6-2 or TRBV6-3 and TRBJ1-2; no clear D. Germline V gene lookup returns CDR1 MNHEY and CDR2 SVGEGT. V dropped 6 bases and J dropped 4 bases, with 12 bases sitting between them. The CDR3 covers 13 residues. The CDR3 DNA reads TGTGCCAGCAGAAACTACAGTGGCTATGGCTACACCTTC. It specifies CASRNYSGYGYTF.

The table lists this clonotype with a few counts. V gene TRBV5-6 combines with J gene TRBJ2-2; D gene uncertain. Deletions cut 6 bases from V and 8 bases from J, with 8 bases between. Germline CDR1 SGHDT, CDR2 YYEEEE. The CDR3 consists of 11 residues. As DNA, the CDR3 is TGTGCCAGCACCTCAACTGGGGAGCTGTTTTTT. Protein product: CASTSTGELFF.

The gene calls are TRBV27 and TRBJ1-2, with D maybe TRBD1 (5 bases). This CDR3 contains 15 residues. V gave up 3 bases and J gave up 4 bases, with 15 bases separating them. Germline CDR1 and CDR2: MNHEY and SMNVEV (reference sequence). The CDR3 coding sequence is TGTGCCAGCAGTTTTTCCGGGACGGGACTCTATGGCTACACCTTC. Translation gives CASSFSGTGLYGYTF.

The table lists this clonotype with a few counts. The chain combines TRBV4-2 with TRBJ2-7; D perhaps matches TRBD2 (6 bases). The length of the CDR3 is 14 residues. Between the trimmed V and J ends, which lost 2 bases and 0 bases, there was a span of 8 bases. Per germline, CDR1 LGHNA and CDR2 YNFKEQ. The CDR3 spells CASSQRRGSYEQYF. The CDR3 nucleotides read TGTGCCAGCAGCCAAAGGAGGGGCTCCTACGAGCAGTACTTC.

The rearrangement uses TRBV20-1 and TRBJ2-7, with 9 bases aligning to TRBD1. V lost 0 bases to trimming and J lost 8 bases; unmatched junction nucleotides: 8. Germline loops: CDR1 DFQATT, CDR2 SNEGSKA (reference sequence). The CDR3 totals 14 residues. The CDR3 loop is CSARDRSGQGKQYF. CDR3 in DNA: TGCAGTGCTAGAGATCGTTCGGGACAGGGAAAGCAGTACTTC.

This clonotype has just a few counts. This chain joins TRBV20-1 and TRBJ1-3, with 9 positions matching TRBD1. This CDR3 region has 13 residues. V dropped 5 bases and J dropped 8; count of bases not matched to a gene: 7. CDR1 DFQATT and CDR2 SNEGSKA come from the germline V gene (reference sequence). This CDR3 is CSAGQGQRDTIYF. In DNA form, the CDR3 reads TGCAGTGCTGGACAGGGGCAAAGAGACACCATATATTTT.

This sequence joins TRBV6-1 and TRBJ2-1, with D tentatively TRBD2 (5 bases). The germline V gene encodes CDR1 MNHNS and CDR2 SASEGT. This CDR3 is 17 amino acids long. V dropped 6 bases and J dropped 0 bases, with 18 bases sitting between them. The CDR3 DNA is TGTGCCAGCAGCCGAACTAGTTTTAAGGTCTCCTACAATGAGCAGTTCTTC. Amino acid sequence: CASSRTSFKVSYNEQFF.

The genes are TRBV20-1 and TRBJ1-1; D gene ambiguous. Per germline, CDR1 DFQATT and CDR2 SNEGSKA (reference sequence). V was cut by 1 base and J by 3 bases, with 15 bases left in between. This CDR3 is built from 15 residues. CDR3 residues: CSARVGPERDTEAFF. Written as DNA, the CDR3 is TGCAGTGCTAGAGTAGGCCCGGAGAGAGACACTGAAGCTTTCTTT.

The chain is built from TRBV21-1 and TRBJ2-1; the tabulated D call, TRBD1, remains unverified against the DNA. TRBV21-1 is marked as a pseudogene. This CDR3 is built from 16 residues. The CDR3 loop is CASSKEETGAYNEQFF. CDR3 nucleotide sequence: TGTGCCAGCAGCAAAGAGGAGACAGGGGCGTACAATGAGCAGTTCTTC.

This chain joins TRBV4-1 and TRBJ2-4; perhaps TRBD1 as D (6 bases). The V end lost 3 bases, the J end lost 9 bases, and 15 bases lay between the germline ends. The CDR3 sequence is 14 residues long. Germline V gene sequence: CDR1 MGHRA, CDR2 YSYEKL. The CDR3 here is CASSQLQGVGIQYF. The DNA for the CDR3 is TGCGCCAGCAGCCAGCTACAGGGAGTGGGCATTCAGTACTTC.

This clonotype appeared a few times. The chain joins TRBV6-2 or TRBV6-3 to TRBJ2-6, with D perhaps matching TRBD1 (6 bases). V lost 0 bases and J 10 bases, leaving 16 bases between the germline ends. Germline V gene sequence: CDR1 MNHEY, CDR2 SVGEGT. The CDR3 sequence is 16 residues long. CDR3 amino acids: CASSYSISGTFNVLTF. In DNA form, the CDR3 reads TGTGCCAGCAGTTACTCAATCTCCGGGACATTTAACGTCCTGACTTTC.

This clonotype was picked up a small number of times. This chain uses TRBV20-1 with TRBJ2-3, with D possibly TRBD2 on 5 matching bases. CDR1 and CDR2 from the germline V gene are DFQATT and SNEGSKA (reference sequence). With 3 bases removed from V and 0 bases from J, the gap between germline ends came to 13 bases. The CDR3 sequence is 15 residues long. The CDR3 loop is CSARRTGLSTDTQYF. In DNA form, the CDR3 reads TGCAGTGCTAGGCGGACTGGGCTCAGCACAGATACGCAGTATTTT.

The sample holds a few counts of this clonotype. The CDR3, as DNA: TGCAGTGCTACCGGACTAGCCGACCTTTACGAGCAGTACTTC. Translated: CSATGLADLYEQYF. This chain connects TRBV20-1 to TRBJ2-7; 8 bases fit TRBD2. The CDR3 is 14 residues long. The ends lost 4 bases at V and 4 bases at J; junction bases unmatched: 9. Germline CDR1 and CDR2: DFQATT and SNEGSKA (reference sequence).

The V and J genes are TRBV28 and TRBJ2-4; TRBD2 aligns across 8 bases. Germline V lookup: CDR1 MDHEN, CDR2 SYDVKM. Trimming at V came to 5 bases and at J to 1 base, leaving 10 bases not matched to a gene. The CDR3 has 17 residues. The CDR3, as DNA: TGTGCCAGCAGTGACCTCGGGGGGGGAAGTGCCAAAAACATTCAGTACTTC. Residues: CASSDLGGGSAKNIQYF.